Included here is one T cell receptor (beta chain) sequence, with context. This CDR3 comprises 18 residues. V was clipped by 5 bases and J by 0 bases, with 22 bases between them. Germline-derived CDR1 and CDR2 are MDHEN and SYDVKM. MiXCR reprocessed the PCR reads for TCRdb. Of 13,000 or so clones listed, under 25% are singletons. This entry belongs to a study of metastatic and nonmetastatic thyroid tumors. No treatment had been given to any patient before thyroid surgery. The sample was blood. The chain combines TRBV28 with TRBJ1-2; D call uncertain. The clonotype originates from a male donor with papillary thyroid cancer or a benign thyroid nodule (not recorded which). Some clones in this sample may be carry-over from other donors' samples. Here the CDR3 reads CASSTLREDLPANYGYTF. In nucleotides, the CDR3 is TGTGCCAGCAGTACCCTCCGGGAGGACTTACCAGCTAACTATGGCTACACCTTC.